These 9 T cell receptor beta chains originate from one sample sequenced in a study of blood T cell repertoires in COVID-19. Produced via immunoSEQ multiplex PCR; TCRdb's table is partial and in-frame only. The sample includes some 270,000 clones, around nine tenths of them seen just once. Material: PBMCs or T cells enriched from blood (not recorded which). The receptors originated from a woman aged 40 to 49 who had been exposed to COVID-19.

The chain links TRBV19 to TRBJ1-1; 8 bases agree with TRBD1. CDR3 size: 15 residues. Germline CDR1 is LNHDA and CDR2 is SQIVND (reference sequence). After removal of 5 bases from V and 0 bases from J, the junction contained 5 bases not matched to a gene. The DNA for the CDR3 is TGTGCCAGTAGTGACGGACAGGGAATGAACACTGAAGCTTTCTTT. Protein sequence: CASSDGQGMNTEAFF.

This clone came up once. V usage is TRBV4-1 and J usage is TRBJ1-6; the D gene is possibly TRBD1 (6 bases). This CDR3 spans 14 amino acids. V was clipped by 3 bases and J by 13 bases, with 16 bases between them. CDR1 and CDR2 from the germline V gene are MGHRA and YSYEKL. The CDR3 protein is CASSHAPQGAPLHF. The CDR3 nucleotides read TGCGCCAGCAGCCACGCACCACAGGGTGCCCCCCTCCACTTT.

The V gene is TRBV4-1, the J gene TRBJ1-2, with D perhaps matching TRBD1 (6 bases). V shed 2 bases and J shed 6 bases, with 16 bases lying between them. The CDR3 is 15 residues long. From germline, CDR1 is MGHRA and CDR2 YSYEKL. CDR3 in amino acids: CASSQPGQPSDGYTF. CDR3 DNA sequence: TGCGCCAGCAGCCAACCTGGACAGCCCAGTGATGGCTACACCTTC.

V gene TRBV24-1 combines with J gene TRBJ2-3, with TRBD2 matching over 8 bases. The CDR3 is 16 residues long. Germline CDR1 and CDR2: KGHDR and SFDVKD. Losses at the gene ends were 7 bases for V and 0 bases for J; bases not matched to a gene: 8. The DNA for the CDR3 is TGTGCCACCAGCAAAACGACTAGCGCTAGCACAGATACGCAGTATTTT. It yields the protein CATSKTTSASTDTQYF.

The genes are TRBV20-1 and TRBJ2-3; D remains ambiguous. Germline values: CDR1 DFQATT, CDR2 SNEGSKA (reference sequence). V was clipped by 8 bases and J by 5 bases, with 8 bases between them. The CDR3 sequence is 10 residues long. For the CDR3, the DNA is TGCAGTTTAGTGTTAGATACGCAGTATTTT. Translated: CSLVLDTQYF.

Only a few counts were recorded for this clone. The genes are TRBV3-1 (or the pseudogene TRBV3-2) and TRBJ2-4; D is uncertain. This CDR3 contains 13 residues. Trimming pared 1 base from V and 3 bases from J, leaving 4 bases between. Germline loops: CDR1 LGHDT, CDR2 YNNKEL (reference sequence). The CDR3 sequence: CASSQGLKNIQYF. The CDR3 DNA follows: TGTGCCAGCAGCCAAGGTCTCAAAAACATTCAGTACTTC.

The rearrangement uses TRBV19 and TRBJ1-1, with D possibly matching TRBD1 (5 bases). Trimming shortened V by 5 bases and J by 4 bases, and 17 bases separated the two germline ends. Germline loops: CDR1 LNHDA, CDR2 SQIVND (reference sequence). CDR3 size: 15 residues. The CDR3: CASSSSGGSGTEAFF. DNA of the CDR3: TGTGCCAGTAGTTCAAGCGGGGGTAGCGGCACTGAAGCTTTCTTT.

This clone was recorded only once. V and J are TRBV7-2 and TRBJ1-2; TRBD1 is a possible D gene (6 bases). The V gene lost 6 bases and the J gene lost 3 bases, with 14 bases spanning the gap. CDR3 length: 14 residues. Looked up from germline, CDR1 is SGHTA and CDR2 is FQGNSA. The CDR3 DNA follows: TGTGCCAGCAGGGACAGACAACTCGACTATGGCTACACCTTC. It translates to CASRDRQLDYGYTF.

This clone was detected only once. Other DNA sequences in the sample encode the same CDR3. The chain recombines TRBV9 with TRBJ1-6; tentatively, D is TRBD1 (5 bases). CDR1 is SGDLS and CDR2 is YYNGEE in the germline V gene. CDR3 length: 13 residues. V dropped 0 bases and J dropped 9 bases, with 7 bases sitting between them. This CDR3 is CASSVGGVSPLHF. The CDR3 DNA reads TGTGCCAGCAGCGTAGGGGGGGTTTCACCCCTCCACTTT.